This TCR beta chain was recorded in a study of blood T cell repertoires in COVID-19. Study as a whole: Acute and convalescent COVID-19 samples came from the United States, Italy and Spain. The analysed material was cDNA or gDNA that came from T cells, B-cell-depleted T cells, or PBMCs.

Original processing methods: Amplified reference gene primers provided the basis for estimating nucleated cell counts. TCRdb keeps only in-frame clones here, not all; method: immunoSEQ multiplex PCR. V, J and clone size are those of that table, while D and trimming were read from the DNA. The sample shows approximately 230,000 clones, 88% of them seen only once. The CDR3 covers 14 residues. Germline CDR1 reads SGHTA; CDR2 reads FQGNSA. V lost 10 bases, J lost 2 bases, and 8 bases stayed unmatched. The receptor was isolated from an older man with acute or convalescent COVID-19. V usage is TRBV7-2 and J usage is TRBJ2-3; 8 bases are shared with TRBD2. The specimen sequenced was peripheral blood. The CDR3 sequence: CATRRLATTDTQYF. The CDR3 DNA reads as TGTGCCACCCGTCGACTAGCGACCACAGATACGCAGTATTTT.